The 23 T cell receptor beta chains below come from one sample, sequenced in a study of blood T cells in healthy people across ages. Sample-barcoded 5' priming and a J-beta primer mix drove a second PCR of about 6 to 12 cycles. TCRdb re-analysed the 5' RACE reads in MiXCR, keeping a single row per CDR3 protein. This sample carries roughly 700,000 distinct CDR3 sequences, 25% of them seen once, and the ten largest clones take 9.4%. This sample was also put to use in a study of T cells of mothers and their children.

Sequenced: blood. The receptors originated from a boy aged 5-17 years in good health.

This clonotype was detected a few times. The gene calls are TRBV7-8 and TRBJ2-1, with 9 bases that match TRBD1. This CDR3 is built from 15 residues. Germline loops: CDR1 SGHVS, CDR2 FQNEAQ. The junction had 5 bases not matched to a gene; V was cut back by 4 bases and J by 4 bases. The CDR3 nucleotides read TGTGCCAGCAGCTGGACAGGGGTCATTTACAATGAGCAGTTCTTC. This sequence encodes CASSWTGVIYNEQFF.

This clonotype came up a few times. The chain couples TRBV7-8 to TRBJ2-5, with D perhaps matching TRBD2 (5 bases). CDR3 length: 15 amino acids. Germline V CDR1 and CDR2: SGHVS, FQNEAQ. Trimming pared 4 bases from V and 4 bases from J, leaving 16 bases between. This CDR3 reads CASSSPHGDGETQYF. The CDR3, as DNA: TGTGCCAGCAGCTCCCCCCACGGGGATGGAGAGACCCAGTACTTC.

This clonotype occurred a few times. This rearrangement joins TRBV12-3 or TRBV12-4 to TRBJ1-2; D remains ambiguous. Trimming removed 7 bases at V and 2 bases at J, with 8 bases between. CDR3 length equals 12 residues. The CDR3 nucleotides read TGTGCCAGCACCCTTGAGAACTATGGCTACACCTTC. It is translated as CASTLENYGYTF.

The chain employs TRBV3-1 and TRBJ2-7, with 8 positions matching TRBD1. CDR3 length equals 15 residues. V dropped 0 bases and J dropped 3; count of bases not matched to a gene: 4. Germline V lookup: CDR1 LGHDT, CDR2 YNNKEL (reference sequence). The CDR3 DNA follows: TGTGCCAGCAGCCAAGAGCCCGGGACAGGCTACGAGCAGTACTTC. It specifies CASSQEPGTGYEQYF.

The chain links TRBV24-1 to TRBJ2-4; D gene uncertain. V shed 3 bases and J shed 8 bases, with 10 bases lying between them. Germline CDR1 KGHDR, CDR2 SFDVKD. There are 13 residues in the CDR3. CDR3 residues: CATSDRPWDIQYF. The CDR3 DNA reads as TGTGCCACCAGTGATCGGCCATGGGACATTCAGTACTTC.

The chain couples TRBV11-2 to TRBJ2-5; tentatively, D is TRBD2 (6 bases). The closer fit of TRBJ2-1 to the DNA end suggests the J call may be wrong. CDR3 length equals 14 residues. Per the germline V gene, CDR1 is SGHAT and CDR2 is FQNNGV. CDR3 sequence: CASSLDTSPNEQFF. In nucleotides, the CDR3 is TGTGCCAGCAGCTTAGATACTAGCCCCAATGAGCAGTTCTTC.

This clonotype was seen only a few times. The chain is built from TRBV7-2 and TRBJ1-2; a possible D gene is TRBD1 (5 bases). The CDR3 totals 16 residues. Germline V gene lookup returns CDR1 SGHTA and CDR2 FQGNSA. Trimming pared 1 base from V and 4 bases from J, leaving 16 bases between. The CDR3, as DNA: TGTGCCAGCAGCTTAGGGTTGGCAGGGAGCCTCTATGGCTACACCTTC. Its translation is CASSLGLAGSLYGYTF. Filled out from reference TRBV7-2 and TRBJ1-2, the complete variable domain reads GAGVSQSPSNKVTEKGKDVELRCDPISGHTALYWYRQSLGQGLEFLIYFQGNSAPDKSGLPSDRFSAERTGGSVSTLTIQRTQQEDSAVYLCASSLGLAGSLYGYTFGSGTRLTVV.

This clonotype was seen more than once but under ten times. CDR3 sequence reads: CASSLRADRAHEQYF. CDR3 DNA: TGTGCCAGCAGTTTAAGGGCGGACAGGGCCCACGAGCAGTACTTC. This chain uses TRBV12-3 or TRBV12-4 with TRBJ2-7, with 8 bases matching TRBD1. This CDR3 is built from 15 residues. J gave up 5 bases and V 2 bases, and 8 bases lay outside the gene matches.

This clonotype occurred a few times. The germline gene is not matched at one end of the junction; a read error may be the cause. The chain employs TRBV25-1 and TRBJ1-5; 9 nucleotides match TRBD1. Germline values: CDR1 MGHDK, CDR2 SYGVNS. The CDR3 runs 14 residues. The CDR3 protein is CASRGTGSNQSQHF. Written as DNA, the CDR3 is TGTGCCAGCAGGGGGACAGGGTCCAATCAGTCCCAGCATTTT.

The rearrangement links TRBV9 to TRBJ1-2; D not certain. CDR3 length equals 15 residues. Trimming took 0 bases from V and 2 from J, leaving 11 bases between them. Germline V CDR1 and CDR2: SGDLS, YYNGEE. In DNA, the CDR3 is TGTGCCAGCAGCGTAGCGGTAGGGAAGAACTATGGCTACACCTTC. Protein product: CASSVAVGKNYGYTF.

This chain uses TRBV20-1 with TRBJ2-7; 8 bases map to TRBD1. CDR3 length: 15 amino acids. Germline CDR1 is DFQATT and CDR2 is SNEGSKA (reference sequence). V shed 1 base and J 6 bases; nucleotides not matched to a gene: 11. This CDR3 reads CSARGMRTGWFEQYF. The CDR3 DNA reads as TGCAGTGCTAGAGGAATGCGGACAGGGTGGTTCGAGCAGTACTTC.

The rearrangement uses TRBV20-1 and TRBJ2-1; 9 bases align to TRBD1. The germline CDR1 and CDR2 sequences are DFQATT and SNEGSKA (reference sequence). V lost 8 bases, J lost 6 bases, and 5 bases stayed unmatched. There are 12 residues in the CDR3. The CDR3 nucleotides are TGCAGTTATGACAGGGGGTTCAATGAGCAGTTCTTC. Translation gives CSYDRGFNEQFF.

In DNA, the CDR3 is TGCAGCGCTACGGACTGGAGCTCTGGGGCCAACGTCCTGACTTTC. Translating it yields CSATDWSSGANVLTF. The genes are TRBV29-1 and TRBJ2-6; possible D gene TRBD2, 5 bases. The V gene lost 7 bases and the J gene lost 0 bases, with 13 bases spanning the gap. The CDR3 is made up of 15 amino acids. Germline V gives CDR1 SQVTM, CDR2 ANQGSEA.

This clonotype was found a few times. J is TRBJ2-1 and V is TRBV5-1; D perhaps matches TRBD2 (6 bases). Per the germline V gene, CDR1 is SGHRS and CDR2 is YFSETQ. This CDR3 comprises 16 residues. V gave up 0 bases and J gave up 10 bases, with 20 bases separating them. This CDR3 reads CASSLAAGSLVEEQFF. As DNA, the CDR3 is TGCGCCAGCAGCTTGGCGGCGGGGAGTCTGGTAGAAGAGCAGTTCTTC.

This clonotype was seen a few times. V gene TRBV29-1 combines with J gene TRBJ2-5; the D gene is possibly TRBD1 (6 bases). The J call may be in error: the DNA end matches TRBJ2-7 better. Germline assignment: CDR1 SQVTM and CDR2 ANQGSEA. The CDR3 totals 12 residues. The CDR3 spells CSVDDRPYEQYF. CDR3 nucleotide sequence: TGCAGCGTAGATGACAGGCCCTACGAGCAGTACTTC.

In this sample, this clonotype turned up a few times. The chain recombines TRBV6-5 with TRBJ2-4; D tentatively fits TRBD1 or TRBD2 (5 bases each). V was cut by 6 bases and J by 0 bases, with 15 bases left in between. Germline CDR1 reads MNHEY; CDR2 reads SVGAGI. The CDR3 has 16 amino acids. CDR3 in amino acids: CASSTGALIAKNIQYF. In DNA form, the CDR3 reads TGTGCCAGCAGCACCGGGGCTCTAATAGCCAAAAACATTCAGTACTTC.

This clonotype was found a few times. This chain joins TRBV11-2 and TRBJ1-2; no clear D. The germline V and J ends were trimmed by 0 bases and 4 bases, with 15 bases remaining between them. Germline V lookup: CDR1 SGHAT, CDR2 FQNNGV. The CDR3 contains 16 residues. CDR3 loop: CASSLENSATGYGYTF. The CDR3 DNA follows: TGTGCCAGCAGCTTAGAGAACAGCGCTACGGGCTATGGCTACACCTTC.

The sample holds a few counts of this clonotype. The V and J genes are TRBV12-5 and TRBJ2-7, with TRBD1 as a possible D gene (7 bases). Germline V CDR1 and CDR2: LGHNT, FRNRAP. The CDR3 has 15 amino acids. Trimming took off 4 bases at V and 1 base at J, with 14 bases between the two ends. CDR3 nucleotide sequence: TGTGCTAGTGGTTCGTCGACAGGGACTTCCTACGAGCAGTACTTC. This translates into CASGSSTGTSYEQYF.

The rearrangement uses TRBV29-1 and TRBJ1-6; 9 bases fit TRBD1. V lost 7 bases to trimming and J lost 8 bases; unmatched junction nucleotides: 0. Germline V gene lookup returns CDR1 SQVTM and CDR2 ANQGSEA. The CDR3 runs 11 residues. The CDR3 is CSGTGDSPLHF. The CDR3, as DNA: TGCAGCGGGACAGGGGATTCACCCCTCCACTTT.

This clonotype came up many times. The V gene is TRBV5-5, the J gene TRBJ2-2, with D unclear. The CDR3 runs 14 residues. The germline V gene has CDR1 SGHKS and CDR2 YYEKEE (reference sequence). Trimming cost V 0 bases and J 5 bases, with 8 bases left between them. The CDR3 bases are TGTGCCAGCAGCTTGGGAGCTGGGACCGGGGAGCTGTTTTTT. Translation gives CASSLGAGTGELFF.

In this sample, this clonotype turned up many times. The chain carries TRBV5-1 and TRBJ2-4; no definite D call. Germline V gives CDR1 SGHRS, CDR2 YFSETQ. The ends were cut back, 4 bases at V and 6 bases at J, with 17 bases in the middle. CDR3 length: 15 amino acids. The CDR3 is CASSPPLDGRNIQYF. CDR3 nucleotide sequence: TGCGCCAGCAGCCCACCACTTGACGGAAGAAACATTCAGTACTTC.

This chain links TRBV10-2 with TRBJ1-1, with TRBD1 as a possible D gene (5 bases). The V end was cut by 3 bases, the J end by 5 bases, with 10 bases between. This CDR3 contains 13 residues. Germline loops: CDR1 WSHSY, CDR2 SAAADI. The CDR3 coding sequence is TGCGCCAGCAGTGACGCTCAGGGTACTGAAGCTTTCTTT. Protein sequence: CASSDAQGTEAFF.

The CDR3 coding sequence is TGTGCCAGCAGTACCACCGTCTTCCTCCATGGCTACACCTTC. Protein: CASSTTVFLHGYTF. The chain has TRBV6-2 or TRBV6-3 and TRBJ1-2, with D unclear. The V gene lost 5 bases and the J gene lost 6 bases, with 16 bases spanning the gap. The CDR3 is made up of 14 amino acids. Germline CDR1 is MNHEY and CDR2 is SVGEGT.